Sequencing of this T cell receptor (beta chain) was carried out in a study of blood T cell repertoires in COVID-19. Study-wide context: Acute and convalescent COVID-19 specimens originated in the United States, Italy and Spain. T cells, B-cell-depleted T cells, or PBMCs supplied cDNA or gDNA.

This CDR3 is built from 15 residues. V lost 1 base, J lost 5 bases, and 9 bases lay in between. Looked up from germline, CDR1 is MGHRA and CDR2 is YSYEKL. Per the original data handling: Reference gene primer amplification gave estimated nucleated cell counts. Assay used: immunoSEQ multiplex PCR; TCRdb lists only in-frame clones, some missing. Clone size and the V and J calls come from that table; the DNA yielded D and trimming. In the table there are around 340,000 clones, around 83% of which are singletons. The sequence was obtained from a man younger than 45 with active or convalescent COVID-19. The chain employs TRBV4-1 and TRBJ1-6; no definite D call. Specimen: peripheral blood. The CDR3 loop reads CASSQGVNNNSPLHF. CDR3 in DNA: TGCGCCAGCAGCCAAGGCGTCAATAATAATTCACCCCTCCACTTT.